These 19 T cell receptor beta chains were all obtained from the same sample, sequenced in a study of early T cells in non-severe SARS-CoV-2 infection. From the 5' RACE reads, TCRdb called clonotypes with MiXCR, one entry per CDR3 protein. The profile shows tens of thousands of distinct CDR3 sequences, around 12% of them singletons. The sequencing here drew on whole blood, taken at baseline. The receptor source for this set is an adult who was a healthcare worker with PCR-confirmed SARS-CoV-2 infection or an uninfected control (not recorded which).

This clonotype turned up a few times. The CDR3 protein is CAISEGSGRGYGYTF. The CDR3 bases are TGTGCCATCAGTGAGGGTTCGGGGCGAGGCTATGGCTACACCTTC. The chain combines TRBV10-3 with TRBJ1-2, with D maybe TRBD1 (5 bases). CDR3 size: 15 residues. From germline, CDR1 is ENHRY and CDR2 SYGVKD. Trimming removed 2 bases from V and 4 bases from J, with 14 bases in between.

The CDR3 is CASSFNPGNTEAFF. CDR3 in DNA: TGTGCCAGCAGTTTCAACCCGGGGAACACTGAAGCTTTCTTT. The rearrangement joins TRBV12-3 or TRBV12-4 to TRBJ1-1; no clear D. The CDR3 spans 14 residues. V was shortened by 3 bases and J by 1 base, with 9 bases between the two germline ends.

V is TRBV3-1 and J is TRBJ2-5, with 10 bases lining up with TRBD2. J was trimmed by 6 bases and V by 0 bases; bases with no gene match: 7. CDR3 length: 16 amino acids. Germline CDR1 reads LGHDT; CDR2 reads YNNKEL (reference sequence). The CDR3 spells CASSQDPLAGGKTQYF. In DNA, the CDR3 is TGTGCCAGCAGCCAAGATCCCTTAGCGGGGGGAAAGACCCAGTACTTC.

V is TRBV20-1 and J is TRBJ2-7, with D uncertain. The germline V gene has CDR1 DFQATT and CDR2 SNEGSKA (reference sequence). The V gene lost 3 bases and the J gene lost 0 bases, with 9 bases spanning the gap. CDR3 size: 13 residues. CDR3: CSASRPSSYEQYF. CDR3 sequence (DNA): TGCAGTGCTAGTCGCCCGAGCTCCTACGAGCAGTACTTC.

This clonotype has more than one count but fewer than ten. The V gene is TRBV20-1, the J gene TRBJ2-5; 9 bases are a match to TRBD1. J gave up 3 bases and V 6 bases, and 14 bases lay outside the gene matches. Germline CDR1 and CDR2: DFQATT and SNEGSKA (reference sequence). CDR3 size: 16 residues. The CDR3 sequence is CSAPPAGTGFKETQYF. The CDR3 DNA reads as TGCAGTGCCCCTCCCGCCGGGACAGGGTTTAAAGAGACCCAGTACTTC.

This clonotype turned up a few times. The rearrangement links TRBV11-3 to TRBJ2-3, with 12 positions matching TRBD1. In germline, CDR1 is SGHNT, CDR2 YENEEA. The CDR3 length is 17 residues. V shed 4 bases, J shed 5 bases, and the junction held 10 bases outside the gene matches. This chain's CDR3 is CASSSWPGQGAKDTQYF. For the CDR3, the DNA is TGTGCCAGCAGCTCGTGGCCGGGACAGGGGGCGAAAGATACGCAGTATTTT.

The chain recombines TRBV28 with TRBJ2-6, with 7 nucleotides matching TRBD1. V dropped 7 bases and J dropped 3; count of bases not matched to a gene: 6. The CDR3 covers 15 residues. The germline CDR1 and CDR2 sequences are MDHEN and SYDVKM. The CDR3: CASKIRTGGANVLTF. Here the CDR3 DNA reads TGTGCCAGCAAGATCAGGACAGGTGGGGCCAACGTCCTGACTTTC.

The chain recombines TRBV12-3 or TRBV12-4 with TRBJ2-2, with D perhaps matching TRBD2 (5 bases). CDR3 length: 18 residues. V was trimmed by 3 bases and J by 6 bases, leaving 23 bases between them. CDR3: CASSFGVTARAAAGELFF. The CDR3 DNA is TGTGCCAGCAGTTTCGGGGTGACCGCGCGGGCCGCAGCCGGGGAGCTGTTTTTT.

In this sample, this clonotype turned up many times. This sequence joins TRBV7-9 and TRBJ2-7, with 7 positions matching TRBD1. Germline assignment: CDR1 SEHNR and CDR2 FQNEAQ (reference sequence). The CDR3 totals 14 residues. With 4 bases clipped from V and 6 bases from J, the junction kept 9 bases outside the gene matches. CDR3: CASSSPGGTLEQYF. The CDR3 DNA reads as TGTGCCAGCAGCTCTCCAGGGGGAACTCTCGAGCAGTACTTC.

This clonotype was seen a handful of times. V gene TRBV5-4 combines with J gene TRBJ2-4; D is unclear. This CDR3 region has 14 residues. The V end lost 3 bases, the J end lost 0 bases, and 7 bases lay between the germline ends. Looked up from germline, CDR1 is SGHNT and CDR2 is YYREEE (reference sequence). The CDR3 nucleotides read TGTGCCAGCAGCTCCTCGATAGCCAAAAACATTCAGTACTTC. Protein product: CASSSSIAKNIQYF.

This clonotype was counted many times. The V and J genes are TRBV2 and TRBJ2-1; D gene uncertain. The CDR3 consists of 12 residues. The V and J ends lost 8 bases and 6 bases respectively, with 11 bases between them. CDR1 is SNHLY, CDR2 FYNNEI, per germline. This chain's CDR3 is CASVGSGNEQFF. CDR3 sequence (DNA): TGTGCCAGCGTCGGTAGTGGCAATGAGCAGTTCTTC.

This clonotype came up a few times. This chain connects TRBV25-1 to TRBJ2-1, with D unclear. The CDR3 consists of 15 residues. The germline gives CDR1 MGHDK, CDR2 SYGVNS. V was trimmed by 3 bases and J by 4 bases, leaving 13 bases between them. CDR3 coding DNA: TGTGCCAGCAGTGAGACAAGAACAATATACAATGAGCAGTTCTTC. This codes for CASSETRTIYNEQFF.

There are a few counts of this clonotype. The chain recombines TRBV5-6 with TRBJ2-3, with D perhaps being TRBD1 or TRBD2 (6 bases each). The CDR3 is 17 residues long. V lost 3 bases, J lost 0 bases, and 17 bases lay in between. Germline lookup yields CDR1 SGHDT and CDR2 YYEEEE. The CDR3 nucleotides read TGTGCCAGCAGCTGGGGGGCGAGTGGGGCAAGCACAGATACGCAGTATTTT. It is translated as CASSWGASGASTDTQYF.

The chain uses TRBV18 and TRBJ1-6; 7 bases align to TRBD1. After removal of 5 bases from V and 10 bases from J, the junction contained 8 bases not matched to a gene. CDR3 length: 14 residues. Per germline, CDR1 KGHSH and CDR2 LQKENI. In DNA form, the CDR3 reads TGTGCCAGCTCATCTGGGACAGACGTCTCACCCCTCCACTTT. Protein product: CASSSGTDVSPLHF.

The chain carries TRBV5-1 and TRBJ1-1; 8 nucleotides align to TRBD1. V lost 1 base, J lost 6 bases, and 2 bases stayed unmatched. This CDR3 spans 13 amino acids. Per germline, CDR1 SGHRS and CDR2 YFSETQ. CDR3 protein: CASSLQGAAEAFF. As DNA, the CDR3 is TGCGCCAGCAGCTTGCAGGGGGCGGCTGAAGCTTTCTTT. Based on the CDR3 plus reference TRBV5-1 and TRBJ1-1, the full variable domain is KAGVTQTPRYLIKTRGQQVTLSCSPISGHRSVSWYQQTPGQGLQFLFEYFSETQRNKGNFPGRFSGRQFSNSRSEMNVSTLELGDSALYLCASSLQGAAEAFFGQGTRLTVV.

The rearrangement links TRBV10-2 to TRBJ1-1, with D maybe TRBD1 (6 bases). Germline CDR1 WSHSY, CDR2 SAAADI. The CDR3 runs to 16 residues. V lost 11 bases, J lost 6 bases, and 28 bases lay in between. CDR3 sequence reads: CASKGGDTGAQAEAFF. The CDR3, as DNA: TGCGCCTCAAAGGGAGGGGACACGGGGGCGCAGGCTGAAGCTTTCTTT.

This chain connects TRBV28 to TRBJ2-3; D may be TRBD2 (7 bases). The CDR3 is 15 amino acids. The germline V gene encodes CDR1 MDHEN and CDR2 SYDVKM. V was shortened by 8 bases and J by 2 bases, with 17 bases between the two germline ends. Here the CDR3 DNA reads TGTGCCAGCTTGGGAGGGGGGGGACTCACAGATACGCAGTATTTT. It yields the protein CASLGGGGLTDTQYF.

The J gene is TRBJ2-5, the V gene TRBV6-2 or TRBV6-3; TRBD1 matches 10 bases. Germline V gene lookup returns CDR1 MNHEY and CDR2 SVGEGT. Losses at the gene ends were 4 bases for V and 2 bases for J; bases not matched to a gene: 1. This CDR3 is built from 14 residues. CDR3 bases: TGTGCCAGCAGTTTGGACAGGGGGCAAGAGACCCAGTACTTC. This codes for CASSLDRGQETQYF.

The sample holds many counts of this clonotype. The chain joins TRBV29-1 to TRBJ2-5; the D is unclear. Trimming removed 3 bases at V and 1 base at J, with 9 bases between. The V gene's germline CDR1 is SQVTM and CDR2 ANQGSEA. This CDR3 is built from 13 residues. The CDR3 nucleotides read TGCAGCGTTGATACCGGGCTCCAAGAGACCCAGTACTTC. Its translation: CSVDTGLQETQYF.